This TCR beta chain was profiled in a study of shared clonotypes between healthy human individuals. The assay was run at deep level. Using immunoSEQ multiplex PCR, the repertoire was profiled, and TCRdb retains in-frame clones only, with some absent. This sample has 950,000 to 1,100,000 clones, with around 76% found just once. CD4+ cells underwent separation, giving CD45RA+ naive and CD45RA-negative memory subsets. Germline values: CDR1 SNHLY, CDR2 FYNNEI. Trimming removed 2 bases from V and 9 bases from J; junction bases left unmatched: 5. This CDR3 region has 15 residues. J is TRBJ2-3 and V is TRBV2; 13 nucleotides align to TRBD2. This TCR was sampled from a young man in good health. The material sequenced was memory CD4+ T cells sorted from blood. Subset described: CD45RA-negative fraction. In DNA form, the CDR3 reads TGTGCCAGCAGTGAACGACTAGCGGGAGGCGGCACGCAGTATTTT. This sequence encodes CASSERLAGGGTQYF.